Listed below are T cell receptor beta chains from one sample, sequenced in a study of blood T cell repertoires in COVID-19. Clones were sequenced by immunoSEQ multiplex PCR, and TCRdb holds only the in-frame ones, with some missing. Among about 200,000 clones listed, around 83% were seen once. Sequenced material: peripheral blood. The receptors stem from a woman older than 75 with COVID-19, enrolled during active disease. The CDR3 runs from the conserved cysteine through the conserved F or W. A D gene is named only where the DNA matches it firmly. Clone size is stated in some rows and not others, as once, few, many or a class when expanded.

abundance	v_gene	j_gene	d_gene	CDR3nt	CDR3aa
.	TRBV7-6	TRBJ2-5	TRBD1	TGTGCCAGCAGCCGACAGGGTCCGGAGACCCAGTACTTC	CASSRQGPETQYF
.	TRBV19	TRBJ2-3	.	TGTGCCAGTACCTCTACCCGGGGGAGCACAGATACGCAGTATTTT	CASTSTRGSTDTQYF
.	TRBV6-5	TRBJ2-7	TRBD2	TGTGCCAAATCCGGGACTAGCGGGAGAGACTACGAGCAGTACTTC	CAKSGTSGRDYEQYF
.	TRBV5-1	TRBJ1-2	.	TGCGCCAGCACCTCGCGGGTCCTGAACTATGGCTACACCTTC	CASTSRVLNYGYTF
.	TRBV5-6	TRBJ1-1	TRBD1	TGTGCCAGCAGCTTGGCCGGGACAGGGAGGTCGAGGACTGAAGCTTTCTTT	CASSLAGTGRSRTEAFF
.	TRBV30	TRBJ2-3	.	TGTGCCTGGAGGTCGAAAACGATTCGGAGGGCCAGGACAGATACGCAGTATTTT	CAWRSKTIRRARTDTQYF
.	TRBV28	TRBJ1-2	.	TGTGCCAGCAGTTCCGTCGGGGTCTCCGGGGGCTACACCTTC	CASSSVGVSGGYTF
.	TRBV6-6	TRBJ1-1	.	TGTGCCAGCAGTTACACAGAGTTAAACACTGAAGCTTTCTTT	CASSYTELNTEAFF
few	TRBV5-4	TRBJ1-2	.	TGTGCCAGCAGCTTGGCCCGTAGGGGCTATGGCTACACCTTC	CASSLARRGYGYTF
.	TRBV3-1/TRBV3-2	TRBJ2-3	TRBD2	TGTGCCAGCAGCCAAGAGCTACTAGCGACAGATACGCAGTATTTT	CASSQELLATDTQYF
.	TRBV7-6	TRBJ2-6	TRBD1	TGTGCCAGCAGCTTCGGACAGGTCCCCCCTTTCGGGGCCAACGTCCTGACTTTC	CASSFGQVPPFGANVLTF
.	TRBV18	TRBJ1-2	.	TGTGCCAGCTCACCATCACAGGGACAAAACTATGGCTACACCTTC	CASSPSQGQNYGYTF
.	TRBV6-5	TRBJ2-6	TRBD2	TGTGCCAGCAGTTTGGGACTATCCTCTGGGGCCAACGTCCTGACTTTC	CASSLGLSSGANVLTF
.	TRBV7-9	TRBJ1-2	.	TGTGCCAGCTTCGGGGAGGGGGCTAACTATGGCTACACCTTC	CASFGEGANYGYTF
.	TRBV24-1	TRBJ1-5	.	TGTGCCATCGCCGGGATATCAGTTAATCAGCCCCAGCATTTT	CAIAGISVNQPQHF
.	TRBV7-2	TRBJ2-7	TRBD2	TGTGCCAGCAGACGGGGACTAGCCGGGGGATTAGAGCAGTACTTC	CASRRGLAGGLEQYF
once	TRBV29-1	TRBJ1-1	.	TGCAGCGCACAGAGACAGTTAAACACTGAAGCTTTCTTT	CSAQRQLNTEAFF
.	TRBV6-1	TRBJ2-7	.	TGTGCCAGCAGTGACAGGTCTGGCGACTACCCGTACTTC	CASSDRSGDYPYF
.	TRBV6-2/TRBV6-3	TRBJ2-7	.	TGTGCCAGCAGTTATCTTTTGAGGGGAGGATTCTACGAGCAGTACTTC	CASSYLLRGGFYEQYF
.	TRBV5-1	TRBJ2-3	.	TGCGCCAGCAGCCTCCGACAGGTTGGGGCAGATACGCAGTATTTT	CASSLRQVGADTQYF
.	TRBV19	TRBJ2-2	TRBD1	TGTGCCAGTAGTCCGGGGACAGGGGACACCGGGGAGCTGTTTTTT	CASSPGTGDTGELFF
.	TRBV3-1/TRBV3-2	TRBJ1-2	.	TGTGCCAGCAGCCGGACAGACTATGGCTACACCTTC	CASSRTDYGYTF
once	TRBV6-1	TRBJ2-1	TRBD2	TGTGCCAGCAGTGCGACTAGCAGGAGCTCCTACAATGAGCAGTTCTTC	CASSATSRSSYNEQFF
.	TRBV3-1/TRBV3-2	TRBJ2-4	.	TGTGCCAGCAGCCAACTAGGAGTAAACATTCAGTACTTC	CASSQLGVNIQYF
.	TRBV2	TRBJ1-5	.	TGTGCCAGCAGTGACGGTAATCAGCCCCAGCATTTT	CASSDGNQPQHF
once	TRBV7-2	TRBJ1-1	TRBD1	TGTGCCAGCAGCTTAGGGGGACAGATGAACACTGAAGCTTTCTTT	CASSLGGQMNTEAFF
.	TRBV6-6	TRBJ2-1	TRBD2	TGTGCCAGCAAGTCGGCGGGGGAATCCTACAATGAGCAGTTCTTC	CASKSAGESYNEQFF
.	TRBV28	TRBJ1-5	TRBD1	TGTGCCAGCAGTTTATCACCGGGGACAGGGAGGAATCAGCCCCAGCATTTT	CASSLSPGTGRNQPQHF
.	TRBV2	TRBJ1-2	TRBD1	TGTGCCAGCAAGACAGGGTTAGAAGATGGCTACACCTTC	CASKTGLEDGYTF
.	TRBV18	TRBJ1-4	TRBD1	TGTGCCAGCTCACTCGGACAGGGTGCTGAAAAACTGTTTTTT	CASSLGQGAEKLFF
.	TRBV4-2	TRBJ1-2	.	TGTGCCAGCAGCCAAGATGTGCAGGGATTTAGGGATGGCTACACCTTC	CASSQDVQGFRDGYTF
.	TRBV27	TRBJ2-1	.	TGTGCCAGCAGACCGGGGACAGCGGGTAGCAATGAGCAGTTCTTC	CASRPGTAGSNEQFF
.	TRBV7-9	TRBJ1-2	.	TGTGCCAGCAGCTTAGCCGGACAAGGGGGCTACACCTTC	CASSLAGQGGYTF
.	TRBV28	TRBJ2-3	TRBD2	TGTGCCAGCAGAAGGACTAGCGGCAAGGTAGTCACAGATACGCAGTATTTT	CASRRTSGKVVTDTQYF
.	TRBV19	TRBJ2-4	TRBD1	TGTGCCAGTAGTATGGGACAGGGAGTGGTAAACATTCAGTACTTC	CASSMGQGVVNIQYF
many	TRBV27	TRBJ1-5	.	TGTGCCAGCAGTTTAGGGGGCCGCAATCAGCCCCAGCATTTT	CASSLGGRNQPQHF
.	TRBV3-1/TRBV3-2	TRBJ1-1	.	TGTGCCAGCAGCCAACCAGGGCCGGGCACTGAAGCTTTCTTT	CASSQPGPGTEAFF
.	TRBV7-2	TRBJ2-5	TRBD2	TGTGCCAGCATGCTGACTAGCGGGAGGCAGACCCAGTACTTC	CASMLTSGRQTQYF
.	TRBV5-4	TRBJ2-3	TRBD1	TGTGCCAGCAGCTTGGGAAGGGGGCGACAGGGGGCAACAGATACGCAGTATTTT	CASSLGRGRQGATDTQYF
.	TRBV14	TRBJ2-7	TRBD2	TGTGCCAGCAGCCAAAACGTCGGGACTAGCTCCCAGCTAGTGGGGGAGCAGTACTTC	CASSQNVGTSSQLVGEQYF
once	TRBV2	TRBJ2-3	TRBD1	TGTGCCAGCAGTCTGGGACAGGCCAGCACAGATACGCAGTATTTT	CASSLGQASTDTQYF
.	TRBV28	TRBJ1-2	.	TGTGCCAGCAGTCTTCCCGACAGCCTCTATGGCTACACCTTC	CASSLPDSLYGYTF
.	TRBV7-8	TRBJ1-6	TRBD1	TGTGCCAGCAGCTTAGTCCCCGGACAGGGAAGCAATTCACCCCTCCACTTT	CASSLVPGQGSNSPLHF
few	TRBV11-2	TRBJ1-1	TRBD1	TGTGCCAGCAGCTTCGGAGACAGGGTCGTCCCGACGTCGAACACTGAAGCTTTCTTT	CASSFGDRVVPTSNTEAFF
.	TRBV7-2	TRBJ1-3	.	TGTGCCAGCAGCTCAGGAGGGGGGGTAGCTTCTGGAAACACCATATATTTT	CASSSGGGVASGNTIYF
.	TRBV4-2	TRBJ1-2	.	TGTGCCAGCAGCCCCGACAGTAACTATGGCTACACCTTC	CASSPDSNYGYTF
.	TRBV11-2	TRBJ2-1	TRBD2	TGTGCCAGCAGCTTAGAGTGGGGGGGTGGTGAGCAGTTCTTC	CASSLEWGGGEQFF
.	TRBV7-3	TRBJ2-2	.	TGTGCCAGCAGCGCCCGGGACACCGGGGAGCTGTTTTTT	CASSARDTGELFF
.	TRBV5-1	TRBJ2-1	TRBD2	TGCGCCAGCAGCTTGCAGGCTAGCGGTCACAATGAGCAGTTCTTC	CASSLQASGHNEQFF
.	TRBV11-2	TRBJ2-5	.	TGTGCCAGCAGCTTAAGGGGCCGGGCGGGGGGACAGCAAGAGACCCAGTACTTC	CASSLRGRAGGQQETQYF
.	TRBV5-1	TRBJ2-2	TRBD2	TGCGCCAGCAGCCCTGGGGGGGACACCGGGGAGCTGTTTTTT	CASSPGGDTGELFF
.	TRBV4-1	TRBJ2-7	.	TGCGCCAGCAGCCAAGTCACTCTCCGGGATCCTGGGGAGCAGTACTTC	CASSQVTLRDPGEQYF
.	TRBV19	TRBJ2-2	TRBD1	TGTGCCATACGACAGGGGTCAAAGAACACCGGGGAGCTGTTTTTT	CAIRQGSKNTGELFF
.	TRBV28	TRBJ1-1	TRBD1	TGTGCCAGCAGTCCGGACAGGGTGACAACTGAAGCTTTCTTT	CASSPDRVTTEAFF
.	TRBV7-9	TRBJ2-7	TRBD1	TGTGCCAGCAGCCCTGCAGGGGGTGTGAGCGAGCAGTACTTC	CASSPAGGVSEQYF
.	TRBV6-1	TRBJ1-2	.	TGTGCCAGCAGTGAACGTCACCGGCGGGGGAACTATGGCTACACCTTC	CASSERHRRGNYGYTF
few	TRBV10-3	TRBJ1-1	.	TGTGCCATCAGTGTTAGTCGGACTGAAGCTTTCTTT	CAISVSRTEAFF
.	TRBV27	TRBJ1-1	.	TGTGCCAGCAGTCTAGGACGGGGATTTGAAGCTTTCTTT	CASSLGRGFEAFF
.	TRBV28	TRBJ1-4	.	TGTGCCAGCAGCTTTCCGACACCCGCTCGTGAAAAACTGTTTTTT	CASSFPTPAREKLFF